One and the same sample provided the 28 T cell receptor beta chains below, sequenced in a study of blood T cells in healthy people across ages (dated by TCRdb to 2014 to 2015). The library was generated by 5' RACE. Reads for this sample came from an Illumina HiSeq 2500. The second PCR ran for roughly 7 to 12 cycles and used a J-beta primer mix along with a sample-barcoded 5' primer. TCRdb reprocessed the public reads (quality trimming at Q25 with fastp, clone calling with MiXCR) and kept in-frame beta chains. Merged by CDR3 protein, the rows form single entries marked with the most common genes and DNA. The sample table shows hundreds of thousands of distinct CDR3 sequences, and roughly 20% are seen once. The ten largest account for under 4% of the sample. Sample: blood. The receptor set was obtained from a man in his 70s in good health.

V is TRBV7-9 and J is TRBJ2-5; TRBD1 might be the D (6 bases). CDR3 size: 14 residues. Germline V gene lookup returns CDR1 SEHNR and CDR2 FQNEAQ (reference sequence). V was pared by 5 bases and J by 13 bases, with 23 bases between. The CDR3 loop is CASSIRTVTNERYF. In DNA form, the CDR3 reads TGTGCCAGCAGCATACGGACAGTTACCAACGAGCGGTACTTC.

This clonotype came up a few times. The chain employs TRBV6-6 and TRBJ2-5; 11 bases map to TRBD1. Germline V gene data show CDR1 as MNHNY and CDR2 as SVGAGI (reference sequence). The CDR3 has 16 amino acids. V dropped 6 bases and J dropped 2; count of bases not matched to a gene: 8. This chain's CDR3 is CASSPGQGARQETQYF. The CDR3 region has the DNA TGTGCCAGCAGCCCAGGACAGGGGGCAAGGCAAGAGACCCAGTACTTC.

This clonotype has just a few counts. V and J are TRBV11-2 and TRBJ2-3; TRBD2 agrees at 10 bases. This CDR3 is 15 amino acids long. CDR1 and CDR2 (germline): SGHAT, FQNNGV. The V gene end was trimmed by 2 bases and the J gene end by 8 bases; junction bases not matched to a gene: 7. CDR3 loop: CASSLRAGGPGTQYF. The CDR3 DNA follows: TGTGCCAGCAGCTTACGAGCGGGAGGGCCGGGTACGCAGTATTTT.

On this clonotype itself: The germline gene is not matched at one end of the junction; a read error may be the cause. The chain uses TRBV7-2 and TRBJ1-2; 7 bases agree with TRBD1. This CDR3 has 14 residues. Germline CDR1 and CDR2: SGHTA and FQGNSA. The CDR3 DNA sequence: TGTGCCAGCAGCTCGCCGGGACAGCGCTATGACTACACCTTC. Its translation: CASSSPGQRYDYTF.

The chain has TRBV6-1 and TRBJ2-2; TRBD1 matches at 7 bases. The CDR3 spans 15 residues. The germline gives CDR1 MNHNS, CDR2 SASEGT. The V gene end was trimmed by 6 bases and the J gene end by 1 base; junction bases not matched to a gene: 5. Written as DNA, the CDR3 is TGTGCCAGCAGCCTGACAGGGTGGAACACCGGGGAGCTGTTTTTT. It yields the protein CASSLTGWNTGELFF.

The J gene is TRBJ1-1, the V gene TRBV7-6; D remains ambiguous. The germline CDR1 and CDR2 sequences are SGHVS and FNYEAQ. Trimming removed 4 bases from V and 1 base from J, with 10 bases in between. The CDR3 is 14 amino acids. CDR3 coding DNA: TGTGCCAGCAGCTCCTCAGAGGGGAACACTGAAGCTTTCTTT. Residues: CASSSSEGNTEAFF.

The V call is TRBV20-1, the J call TRBJ2-4; no firm D call. V lost 5 bases, J lost 1 base, and 12 bases lay in between. The CDR3 sequence is 14 residues long. Germline V gene data show CDR1 as DFQATT and CDR2 as SNEGSKA (reference sequence). The CDR3 region is CSALPGLAKNIQYF. The CDR3 coding sequence is TGCAGTGCTCTCCCAGGTTTGGCCAAAAACATTCAGTACTTC.

The CDR3 loop reads CASSVTGSYGYTF. In DNA, the CDR3 is TGTGCCAGCAGCGTCACAGGATCCTATGGCTACACCTTC. The V call is TRBV9, the J call TRBJ1-2; D possibly corresponds to TRBD1 (5 bases). V lost 2 bases, J lost 4 bases, and 9 bases lay in between. The CDR3 length is 13 residues. Per germline, CDR1 SGDLS and CDR2 YYNGEE. Supplemented by reference TRBV9 and TRBJ1-2, the full variable domain reads DSGVTQTPKHLITATGQRVTLRCSPRSGDLSVYWYQQSLDQGLQFLIQYYNGEERAKGNILERFSAQQFPDLHSELNLSSLELGDSALYFCASSVTGSYGYTFGSGTRLTVV.

This clonotype was found many times. The chain combines TRBV12-3 or TRBV12-4 with TRBJ1-1, with unresolved D. The V end was cut by 6 bases, the J end by 5 bases, with 13 bases between. The CDR3 contains 13 residues. This CDR3 is CASSRRGRTEAFF. The CDR3 coding sequence is TGTGCCAGCAGCCGGAGAGGTAGGACTGAAGCTTTCTTT.

This clonotype was seen ten or more times. The V call is TRBV20-1, the J call TRBJ2-1; maybe TRBD1 (6 bases). Matching the DNA end better, TRBJ2-7 makes the J call doubtful. This CDR3 has 13 residues. Germline CDR1 reads DFQATT; CDR2 reads SNEGSKA (reference sequence). Here the CDR3 reads CSARGDSSYEQYF. The CDR3 DNA reads TGCAGTGCCAGGGGTGACTCCTCCTACGAGCAGTACTTC.

The genes are TRBV5-5 and TRBJ2-5, with D possibly TRBD1 on 6 matching bases. With 9 bases removed from V and 5 bases from J, the gap between germline ends came to 20 bases. The CDR3 consists of 14 residues. In germline, CDR1 is SGHKS, CDR2 YYEKEE (reference sequence). The CDR3 spells CATTLQGIGETQYF. In nucleotides, the CDR3 is TGTGCCACCACCCTACAGGGAATAGGGGAGACCCAGTACTTC. Together with reference TRBV5-5 and TRBJ2-5, the CDR3 gives the full variable domain: DAGVTQSPTHLIKTRGQQVTLRCSPISGHKSVSWYQQVLGQGPQFIFQYYEKEERGRGNFPDRFSARQFPNYSSELNVNALLLGDSALYLCATTLQGIGETQYFGPGTRLLVL.

CDR3 nucleotides: TGCGCCAGCAGACAGGGAGCCCAAGAGACCCAGTACTTC. Protein: CASRQGAQETQYF. The rearrangement links TRBV5-1 to TRBJ2-5; perhaps TRBD1 as D (6 bases). V lost 5 bases to trimming and J lost 1 base, with 9 bases between them. The CDR3 totals 13 residues. The germline gives CDR1 SGHRS, CDR2 YFSETQ. The whole variable domain, remainder taken from reference TRBV5-1 and TRBJ2-5, is KAGVTQTPRYLIKTRGQQVTLSCSPISGHRSVSWYQQTPGQGLQFLFEYFSETQRNKGNFPGRFSGRQFSNSRSEMNVSTLELGDSALYLCASRQGAQETQYFGPGTRLLVL.

This clonotype was observed a few times. The CDR3 sequence is CASNIKLAGTSYEQYF. The CDR3 DNA is TGCGCCAGCAACATTAAACTAGCGGGGACCTCCTACGAGCAGTACTTC. The chain combines TRBV5-1 with TRBJ2-7; 10 bases agree with TRBD2. The CDR3 length is 16 residues. Trimming removed 6 bases from V and 0 bases from J; junction bases left unmatched: 9. CDR1 and CDR2 from the germline V gene are SGHRS and YFSETQ.

V gene TRBV18 combines with J gene TRBJ2-3, with 13 bases aligning to TRBD2. Germline CDR1 is KGHSH and CDR2 is LQKENI. The CDR3 spans 20 residues. With V trimmed by 2 bases and J by 1 base, 12 bases remained unmatched. The CDR3 loop reads CASSPTLTSGRASGTDTQYF. The CDR3 DNA is TGTGCCAGCTCACCAACCCTTACTAGCGGGAGGGCCTCGGGCACAGATACGCAGTATTTT.

V usage is TRBV20-1 and J usage is TRBJ2-3; D remains ambiguous. V shed 5 bases and J shed 2 bases, with 11 bases lying between them. The CDR3 length is 13 residues. From germline, CDR1 is DFQATT and CDR2 SNEGSKA (reference sequence). CDR3 in DNA: TGCAGTGCTTTACCTGGATACACAGATACGCAGTATTTT. Its translation: CSALPGYTDTQYF.

The table lists this clonotype with a few counts. The chain employs TRBV3-1 and TRBJ2-1; D remains ambiguous. CDR1 LGHDT and CDR2 YNNKEL come from the germline V gene (reference sequence). This CDR3 has 11 residues. The V gene lost 8 bases and the J gene lost 5 bases, with 7 bases spanning the gap. The CDR3 protein is CASAGDNEQFF. The CDR3 nucleotides read TGTGCCAGCGCCGGCGACAATGAGCAGTTCTTC.

This clonotype was detected ten times or more. The rearrangement links TRBV12-3 or TRBV12-4 to TRBJ2-7; 9 nucleotides match TRBD2. The CDR3 contains 14 residues. V lost 3 bases and J lost 4; bases outside the gene matches: 4. The CDR3 loop reads CASSFTSGWYEQYF. In nucleotides, the CDR3 is TGTGCCAGCAGTTTCACTAGCGGGTGGTACGAGCAGTACTTC.

This clonotype has a count of ten or more. This rearrangement joins TRBV7-9 to TRBJ1-1; TRBD1 is a possible D gene (6 bases). With 3 bases removed from V and 6 bases from J, the gap between germline ends came to 11 bases. Per the germline V gene, CDR1 is SEHNR and CDR2 is FQNEAQ (reference sequence). The CDR3 has 13 residues. The CDR3 DNA is TGTGCCAGCAGCTTGGGGGGGCTCGCTGAAGCTTTCTTT. It codes for CASSLGGLAEAFF.

This clonotype was detected only a few times. CDR3 amino acids: CASSSQGSQGLAGETQYF. DNA of the CDR3: TGTGCCAGCAGTTCCCAGGGTTCTCAAGGACTAGCGGGCGAGACCCAGTACTTC. V is TRBV12-3 or TRBV12-4 and J is TRBJ2-5; 11 nucleotides align to TRBD2. The CDR3 extends over 18 amino acids. After removal of 4 bases from V and 5 bases from J, the junction contained 15 bases not matched to a gene.

In its sample, this clonotype was seen a few times. The chain joins TRBV20-1 to TRBJ1-2; D is possibly TRBD1 (5 bases). The V end lost 3 bases, the J end lost 7 bases, and 12 bases lay between the germline ends. Germline lookup yields CDR1 DFQATT and CDR2 SNEGSKA (reference sequence). The CDR3 is 12 residues long. In nucleotides, the CDR3 is TGCAGTGCTAGTCCCACTGGGGGTGGCTACACCTTC. Its protein is CSASPTGGGYTF.

The chain employs TRBV10-3 and TRBJ2-5; no clear D gene. Near its end, the DNA agrees better with TRBJ2-7, so the J call may be wrong. The germline V gene has CDR1 ENHRY and CDR2 SYGVKD. This CDR3 region has 12 residues. CDR3 DNA sequence: TGTGCCATCAGTGACACCTCCTACGAGCAGTACTTC. As protein: CAISDTSYEQYF.

This clonotype occurred a few times. The V gene is TRBV7-2, the J gene TRBJ1-2; TRBD1 is a possible D gene (5 bases). V was clipped by 5 bases and J by 0 bases, with 10 bases between them. The CDR3 has 14 amino acids. Looked up from germline, CDR1 is SGHTA and CDR2 is FQGNSA. The CDR3 bases are TGTGCCAGCAGCGCGGGACGGTCTAACTATGGCTACACCTTC. This gives the protein CASSAGRSNYGYTF.

This clonotype was seen more than once but under ten times. J is TRBJ1-5 and V is TRBV29-1; 10 bases agree with TRBD1. The CDR3 loop spans 16 amino acids. The V gene end was trimmed by 4 bases and the J gene end by 0 bases; junction bases not matched to a gene: 6. Germline CDR1 SQVTM, CDR2 ANQGSEA. CDR3 in DNA: TGCAGCGTTGCCGGGACAGGGGCGAATAGCAATCAGCCCCAGCATTTT. Its protein product is CSVAGTGANSNQPQHF.

On this clonotype itself: One junction end does not reproduce the germline sequence, and a read error may be involved. This chain joins TRBV7-2 and TRBJ1-4; D gene unclear. Germline lookup yields CDR1 SGHTA and CDR2 FQGNSA. The CDR3 loop spans 13 amino acids. The CDR3 loop reads CASSFGGSERLFF. In DNA form, the CDR3 reads TGTGCCAGCAGCTTCGGAGGGTCGGAAAGACTGTTTTTT.

The count of this clonotype is one. The chain links TRBV6-6 to TRBJ2-5; D not certain. CDR3 size: 13 residues. The V and J ends lost 2 bases and 5 bases respectively, with 9 bases between them. From germline, CDR1 is MNHNY and CDR2 SVGAGI (reference sequence). The CDR3, as DNA: TGTGCCAGCAGTTACGTGGCCGGGGAGACCCAGTACTTC. Translating it yields CASSYVAGETQYF.

This clonotype was detected a few times. This rearrangement joins TRBV29-1 to TRBJ2-2, with 11 positions matching TRBD1. CDR1 and CDR2 (germline): SQVTM, ANQGSEA. CDR3 length: 15 residues. The V gene end was trimmed by 7 bases and the J gene end by 3 bases; junction bases not matched to a gene: 7. The CDR3 DNA reads TGCAGCGCGGGGACAGGGGGAACGGACACCGGGGAGCTGTTTTTT. Translated: CSAGTGGTDTGELFF.

V usage is TRBV28 and J usage is TRBJ2-7, with a weak D call TRBD2 (5 bases). This CDR3 is 15 amino acids long. Per the germline V gene, CDR1 is MDHEN and CDR2 is SYDVKM. V lost 1 base, J lost 5 bases, and 15 bases lay in between. DNA for the CDR3: TGTGCCAGCAGTTTATTGTTAGTGGGAGAAAACGAGCAGTACTTC. Translated: CASSLLLVGENEQYF.

The chain recombines TRBV5-1 with TRBJ2-1, with TRBD2 identical over 8 bases. The CDR3 consists of 18 residues. Germline V gene lookup returns CDR1 SGHRS and CDR2 YFSETQ. With V trimmed by 0 bases and J by 0 bases, 8 bases remained unmatched. The CDR3 DNA reads as TGCGCCAGCAGCTTGGAGGCGGTGGCGGGAGGCTCCTACAATGAGCAGTTCTTC. This sequence encodes CASSLEAVAGGSYNEQFF. The full variable domain, in which reference TRBV5-1 and TRBJ2-1 provide the parts outside the CDR3, is KAGVTQTPRYLIKTRGQQVTLSCSPISGHRSVSWYQQTPGQGLQFLFEYFSETQRNKGNFPGRFSGRQFSNSRSEMNVSTLELGDSALYLCASSLEAVAGGSYNEQFFGPGTRLTVL.